This T cell receptor (beta chain) was recorded in a study of OX40 agonist ivuxolimab in advanced cancers. The CDR3 extends over 14 amino acids. V was pared by 3 bases and J by 5 bases, with 13 bases between. CDR1 is MNHEY and CDR2 is SVGAGI in the germline V gene. Clones were sequenced by immunoSEQ multiplex PCR, and TCRdb holds only the in-frame ones, with some missing. The table has fewer than 30,000 clones, 83% seen once. The sample in question was CD4+ or CD8+ T cells sorted from blood, obtained in a trial of the OX40 agonist ivuxolimab. The chain is built from TRBV6-5 and TRBJ1-2; TRBD1 might be the D (5 bases). The sequence was collected from an adult with an advanced solid tumor such as melanoma, head and neck, liver or kidney cancer. CDR3 loop: CASSYADKEYGYTF. DNA of the CDR3: TGTGCCAGCAGTTATGCGGACAAAGAGTATGGCTACACCTTC.